This T cell receptor (beta chain) was sequenced in a study of cytomegalovirus exposure and HLA in healthy donors. Study-level points and caveats: Later analysis demonstrated an association between a missense DCLRE1C variant and TCR beta V- and J-gene trimming. Among the most significant clusters, several appeared linked to common viral pathogens in a later analysis. The study put 150 or so TCR beta chains on its list as cytomegalovirus-associated. Later, TCR association rates were found to vary by HLA locus, highest for DRB1 and lowest for HLA-C.

V trimming: 6 bases; J trimming: 6 bases; junction bases outside the gene matches: 7. The germline V gene has CDR1 LNHDA and CDR2 SQIVND (reference sequence). The CDR3 totals 13 residues. In the PCR, 60 Vbeta and 13 Jbeta primers were used. Sequenced by immunoSEQ multiplex PCR; TCRdb stores in-frame clones only, minus some. This table has around 180,000 clones, around 84% appearing once. To note about this clone: No antigen is known for it.

The clonotype originates from a boy aged 2 to 10 in good health and CMV-seronegative. The V gene is TRBV19, the J gene TRBJ1-2; 7 nucleotides align to TRBD1. Material: PBMCs. CDR3 bases: TGTGCCAGTAGCCTACAGGGGACCCATGGCTACACCTTC. This gives the protein CASSLQGTHGYTF. The entire variable domain, with the rest obtained from reference TRBV19 and TRBJ1-2, is as follows: DGGITQSPKYLFRKEGQNVTLSCEQNLNHDAMYWYRQDPGQGLRLIYYSQIVNDFQKGDIAEGYSVSREKKESFPLTVTSAQKNPTAFYLCASSLQGTHGYTFGSGTRLTVV.